The sequence of this TCR beta chain was determined in a study of molecular identifiers for immune sequencing clone quantification. About the study: RNA, taken in replicates from around 20,000 or 100,000 naive CD8 cells, was split five ways, with four sequenced.

Preparation methods for the bulk TCR libraries were those previously described, with listed TCR primers. In TCRdb, the PCR reads were re-called with MiXCR into one record per CDR3 protein. The table has approximately 630,000 distinct CDR3 sequences, 25% seen once. This clonotype was found many times. Naive CD8 library inputs spanned roughly 17,000 to 1,000,000 sorted cells and 10%, 30% or 50% RNA. Sorted naive CD8 T cells were those defined as CD8+CD4-CCR7+CD45RA+. This CDR3 is 16 amino acids long. The V and J ends lost 2 bases and 2 bases, in that order; junction bases with no gene match: 9. Per germline, CDR1 SGHDT and CDR2 YYEEEE.

The clonotype comes from a human donor in good health. Some libraries in this study had Jurkat cell RNA spiked in. Material: naive CD8+ T cells from blood, with Jurkat cell RNA spiked in. Subset in this sample: FACS-sorted CD8+CD4-CCR7+CD45RA+ naive T cells. V and J are TRBV5-6 and TRBJ2-5; 7 nucleotides align to TRBD2. CDR3 loop: CASSFLASGPQETQYF. CDR3 coding DNA: TGTGCCAGCAGCTTCCTAGCTAGCGGCCCTCAAGAGACCCAGTACTTC.